Presented here are 3 T cell receptor beta chains from one specimen sequenced in a study of vaccination effects on CD4 cells after COVID-19. TCRdb's copy holds only in-frame clones and misses some; the assay was immunoSEQ multiplex PCR. The sample lists 23,000 or so clones; approximately 74% were seen once. With the ViraFEST assay, the study expanded antigen-specific CD4+ T cells using viral peptide pools, then sequenced them. Researchers isolated CD4+ T cells once approximately 10 days of culture had elapsed. Vaccinated recipients, who were negative for nucleocapsid antibodies, had no history of SARS-CoV-2 infection. Antigens for these TCRs are unknown. The input for sequencing was CD4+ T cells from PBMCs cultured with SARS-CoV-2 spike peptides, taken before COVID-19 vaccination. All receptors derive from a human donor who received a COVID-19 vaccine.

This chain links TRBV5-1 with TRBJ2-2, with D possibly TRBD2 on 5 matching bases. Germline V gene sequence: CDR1 SGHRS, CDR2 YFSETQ. The V end lost 4 bases, the J end lost 3 bases, and 13 bases lay between the germline ends. This CDR3 spans 15 amino acids. The CDR3 DNA sequence: TGCGCCAGCAGCCCACTCCGGGAATACACCGGGGAGCTGTTTTTT. Amino acids: CASSPLREYTGELFF.

This clone was counted between two and nine times. The V gene is TRBV6-2 or TRBV6-3, the J gene TRBJ1-1, with D uncertain. The V end lost 4 bases, the J end lost 4 bases, and 13 bases lay between the germline ends. The CDR3 length is 14 residues. Germline CDR1 MNHEY, CDR2 SVGEGT. CDR3 amino acids: CASSSGTLGTEAFF. The CDR3 DNA sequence: TGTGCCAGCAGTTCGGGAACCTTAGGCACTGAAGCTTTCTTT.

This clone was counted a single time. This CDR3 is CASSYGQGTLQETQYF. The CDR3 region has the DNA TGTGCCAGCAGTTACGGACAGGGGACCCTCCAAGAGACCCAGTACTTC. This sequence joins TRBV6-5 and TRBJ2-5; TRBD1 matches 9 bases. Germline V gene sequence: CDR1 MNHEY, CDR2 SVGAGI. J gave up 1 base and V 2 bases, and 5 bases lay outside the gene matches. The CDR3 spans 16 residues.